This T cell receptor beta chain emerged from a study of OX40 agonist ivuxolimab in advanced cancers. Looking at the study overall: Every 2 weeks, patients received ivuxolimab intravenously, dosed at 0.01 to 10 mg/kg. The eligibility criteria allowed prior anti-PD-1, anti-PD-L1 or anti-CTLA-4 therapy, and 40% had some.

Worth noting for this clone: Its antigen is currently unknown.

General study findings and limits: By week 6 at 0.1 to 3.0 mg/kg, blood CD4+ and CD8+ T cells had expanded clonally.

J was trimmed by 8 bases and V by 5 bases; bases with no gene match: 14. The CDR3 sequence is 17 residues long. The germline V gene has CDR1 MDHEN and CDR2 SYDVKM. Produced via immunoSEQ multiplex PCR; TCRdb's table is partial and in-frame only. Among tens of thousands of clones, approximately 87% were seen once, and the ten largest hold more than 1.5%. The chain uses TRBV28 and TRBJ1-4; TRBD1 aligns across 10 bases. Here the sequenced sample was CD4+ or CD8+ T cells sorted from blood, taken in a trial of the OX40 agonist ivuxolimab. This TCR was recovered from an adult with an advanced solid tumor such as melanoma, head and neck, liver or kidney cancer. CDR3 bases: TGTGCCAGCAGTGCTCGGGACAGGGGATCGGCGGGGGAAAAACTGTTTTTT. It is translated as CASSARDRGSAGEKLFF.